This TCR beta chain was identified in a study of T-cell memory formation after mild COVID-19. Libraries for TCRalpha and TCRbeta carried sample barcodes and unique molecular identifiers via 5'RACE. Each CDR3 protein gets one entry after TCRdb re-called the 5' RACE reads with MiXCR. The data contain approximately 270,000 distinct CDR3 sequences, roughly 16% of them singletons. Germline CDR1 and CDR2: SGHDT and YYEEEE. Trimming removed 3 bases at V and 4 bases at J, with 16 bases between. This CDR3 region has 15 residues. The TCR originated in a young man who had mild COVID-19 (a few samples of this study predate the infection). Cell type and time point are not known. The sequencing sample was made of PBMCs or a T cell subset sorted from them (not recorded which). The J gene is TRBJ2-5, the V gene TRBV5-6, with TRBD1 as a possible D gene (6 bases). CDR3 sequence reads: CASSSQGSGGETQYF. The CDR3 bases are TGTGCCAGCAGCTCCCAGGGGTCAGGTGGAGAGACCCAGTACTTC.